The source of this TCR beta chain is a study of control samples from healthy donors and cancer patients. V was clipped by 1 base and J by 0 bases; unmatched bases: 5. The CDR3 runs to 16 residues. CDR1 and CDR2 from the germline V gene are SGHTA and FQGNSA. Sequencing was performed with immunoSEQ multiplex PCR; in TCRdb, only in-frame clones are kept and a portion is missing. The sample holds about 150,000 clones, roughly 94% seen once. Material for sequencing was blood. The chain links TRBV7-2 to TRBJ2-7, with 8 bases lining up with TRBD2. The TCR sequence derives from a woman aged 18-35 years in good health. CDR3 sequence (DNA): TGTGCCAGCAGCTTAGTTACTAGCGGAAGCTCCTACGAGCAGTACTTC. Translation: CASSLVTSGSSYEQYF. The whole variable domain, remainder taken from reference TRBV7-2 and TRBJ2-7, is GAGVSQSPSNKVTEKGKDVELRCDPISGHTALYWYRQSLGQGLEFLIYFQGNSAPDKSGLPSDRFSAERTGGSVSTLTIQRTQQEDSAVYLCASSLVTSGSSYEQYFGPGTRLTVT.